Below are 17 T cell receptor beta chains sequenced from a single sample in a study of T cell responses to AZD1222 COVID-19 vaccine. Produced via immunoSEQ multiplex PCR; TCRdb's table is partial and in-frame only. The sample records roughly 150,000 clones, less than 95% being singletons. The specimen was peripheral blood, collected on day 0 of AZD1222 vaccination. The receptors shown here come from an adult in good health.

In its sample, this clone was seen a few times. The chain is built from TRBV25-1 and TRBJ2-7; D is perhaps TRBD2 (5 bases). The CDR3 spans 16 residues. From germline, CDR1 is MGHDK and CDR2 SYGVNS. V lost 1 base, J lost 4 bases, and 17 bases lay in between. The CDR3 DNA is TGTGCCAGCAGTGAATCCAAGACTGGGAGTTTTTACGAGCAGTACTTC. Amino acid sequence: CASSESKTGSFYEQYF.

This clone was recorded once. The chain recombines TRBV10-3 with TRBJ2-2; a possible D gene is TRBD2 (6 bases). The CDR3 has 15 residues. Germline V gene data show CDR1 as ENHRY and CDR2 as SYGVKD. V was trimmed by 5 bases and J by 4 bases, leaving 14 bases between them. CDR3 DNA: TGTGCCATCAGTAAGGCCGGGACTTTCACCGGGGAGCTGTTTTTT. Protein: CAISKAGTFTGELFF.

The rearrangement joins TRBV7-2 to TRBJ2-7; D tentatively fits TRBD1 or TRBD2 (5 bases each). Deletions cut 5 bases from V and 3 bases from J, with 14 bases between. Germline assignment: CDR1 SGHTA and CDR2 FQGNSA. The CDR3 has 14 residues. The CDR3 is CASSAGTGIYEQYF. The DNA for the CDR3 is TGTGCCAGCAGCGCCGGGACGGGGATCTACGAGCAGTACTTC.

The J gene is TRBJ1-4, the V gene TRBV2; D is unclear. Trimming took 4 bases from V and 0 from J, leaving 9 bases between them. The CDR3 totals 15 residues. CDR1 SNHLY and CDR2 FYNNEI come from the germline V gene. The CDR3 nucleotides read TGTGCCAGCAGTGTAACATTTACAACTAATGAAAAACTGTTTTTT. As protein: CASSVTFTTNEKLFF.

The J gene is TRBJ2-7, the V gene TRBV19; 7 bases agree with TRBD2. CDR3 length: 17 amino acids. V lost 4 bases to trimming and J lost 5 bases; unmatched junction nucleotides: 17. CDR1 is LNHDA, CDR2 SQIVND, per germline (reference sequence). The CDR3 sequence: CASSTLTGLGPKNEQYF. The CDR3 bases are TGTGCCAGTAGTACCCTCACCGGACTAGGCCCCAAGAACGAGCAGTACTTC.

This clone has just one count. V is TRBV28 and J is TRBJ1-4; 10 nucleotides align to TRBD1. In germline, CDR1 is MDHEN, CDR2 SYDVKM. The CDR3 runs to 14 residues. Losses at the gene ends were 3 bases for V and 6 bases for J; bases not matched to a gene: 1. This chain's CDR3 is CASSLDRGYEKLFF. DNA for the CDR3: TGTGCCAGCAGTTTGGACAGGGGGTATGAAAAACTGTTTTTT.

J is TRBJ2-1 and V is TRBV7-2; 8 bases line up with TRBD2. V lost 5 bases, J lost 8 bases, and 11 bases stayed unmatched. The CDR3 runs to 15 residues. CDR1 SGHTA and CDR2 FQGNSA come from the germline V gene. The CDR3 sequence is CASSVIGTSGDEQFF. The CDR3 DNA sequence: TGTGCCAGCAGCGTAATCGGGACTAGTGGCGATGAGCAGTTCTTC.

As to this clone: The sample carries other DNA sequences with the same CDR3. The rearrangement links TRBV28 to TRBJ1-5; a weak D match, TRBD1 (6 bases). V lost 6 bases and J lost 3, with 12 bases in between. This CDR3 comprises 14 residues. Per germline, CDR1 MDHEN and CDR2 SYDVKM. For the CDR3, the DNA is TGTGCCAGCAGCTCCGACAGGTCCAATCAGCCCCAGCATTTT. This sequence encodes CASSSDRSNQPQHF.

The chain recombines TRBV29-1 with TRBJ2-1; possibly TRBD1 for D (7 bases). V lost 5 bases and J lost 8, with 19 bases in between. The germline V gene has CDR1 SQVTM and CDR2 ANQGSEA. This CDR3 comprises 14 residues. CDR3 DNA: TGCAGCGTTCGACAGGGAGGAATTGAGGATGAGCAGTTCTTC. As protein: CSVRQGGIEDEQFF.

This chain joins TRBV23-1 and TRBJ2-7; D is undetermined. TRBV23-1 is marked as an open reading frame, function uncertain. Deletions cut 2 bases from V and 0 bases from J, with 5 bases between. This CDR3 comprises 13 residues. CDR3 bases: TGCGCCAGCAGTCAACCGTACTCCTACGAGCAGTACTTC. This sequence encodes CASSQPYSYEQYF.

The rearrangement joins TRBV9 to TRBJ1-6; D gene ambiguous. V was pared by 4 bases and J by 6 bases, with 17 bases between. The CDR3 runs 16 residues. CDR1 and CDR2 from the germline V gene are SGDLS and YYNGEE. The chain's CDR3 is CASSTGPGWGNSPLHF. CDR3 sequence (DNA): TGTGCCAGCAGCACGGGCCCAGGCTGGGGTAATTCACCCCTCCACTTT.

This clone has only one observation. The V gene is TRBV5-6, the J gene TRBJ2-7; D unresolved. Deletions cut 0 bases from V and 6 bases from J, with 7 bases between. Germline loops: CDR1 SGHDT, CDR2 YYEEEE. The CDR3 runs 12 residues. The CDR3 protein is CASSLDRIEQYF. Here the CDR3 DNA reads TGTGCCAGCAGCTTGGACAGAATCGAGCAGTACTTC.

The chain carries TRBV13 and TRBJ1-2, with TRBD1 identical over 7 bases. The CDR3 loop spans 15 amino acids. V was pared by 1 base and J by 0 bases, with 2 bases of the junction left unmatched. From germline, CDR1 is PRHDT and CDR2 FYEKMQ (reference sequence). CDR3 DNA: TGTGCCAGCAGCTTAGCCCAGGGGGCTAACTATGGCTACACCTTC. It translates to CASSLAQGANYGYTF.

The chain is built from TRBV5-1 and TRBJ1-1; 9 nucleotides agree with TRBD1. The germline CDR1 and CDR2 sequences are SGHRS and YFSETQ. The length of the CDR3 is 15 residues. The V segment lost 4 bases and the J segment 5 bases; nucleotides outside the gene matches: 9. CDR3 sequence reads: CASSEGGTGRTEAFF. Here the CDR3 DNA reads TGCGCCAGCAGCGAGGGCGGGACAGGGAGGACTGAAGCTTTCTTT.

The chain uses TRBV5-1 and TRBJ2-7; 9 bases fit TRBD2. Germline V gene lookup returns CDR1 SGHRS and CDR2 YFSETQ. The V gene end was trimmed by 0 bases and the J gene end by 2 bases; junction bases not matched to a gene: 3. The length of the CDR3 is 15 residues. CDR3 sequence (DNA): TGCGCCAGCAGCTTGGGGACTAGCGAGACCTACGAGCAGTACTTC. It translates to CASSLGTSETYEQYF.

The CDR3 here is CAISETGVRSGNTIYF. Written as DNA, the CDR3 is TGTGCCATCAGTGAGACAGGGGTTCGGTCTGGAAACACCATATATTTT. The chain links TRBV10-3 to TRBJ1-3, with 7 bases aligning to TRBD1. With 2 bases clipped from V and 1 base from J, the junction kept 5 bases outside the gene matches. This CDR3 is 16 amino acids long. Germline V CDR1 and CDR2: ENHRY, SYGVKD.

The chain recombines TRBV11-3 with TRBJ2-7; D gene unclear. Per the germline V gene, CDR1 is SGHNT and CDR2 is YENEEA. V lost 1 base and J 3 bases, leaving 10 bases between the germline ends. The CDR3 spans 14 residues. CDR3 sequence: CASSLGAVGYEQYF. The DNA for the CDR3 is TGTGCCAGCAGCTTAGGGGCAGTGGGCTACGAGCAGTACTTC.